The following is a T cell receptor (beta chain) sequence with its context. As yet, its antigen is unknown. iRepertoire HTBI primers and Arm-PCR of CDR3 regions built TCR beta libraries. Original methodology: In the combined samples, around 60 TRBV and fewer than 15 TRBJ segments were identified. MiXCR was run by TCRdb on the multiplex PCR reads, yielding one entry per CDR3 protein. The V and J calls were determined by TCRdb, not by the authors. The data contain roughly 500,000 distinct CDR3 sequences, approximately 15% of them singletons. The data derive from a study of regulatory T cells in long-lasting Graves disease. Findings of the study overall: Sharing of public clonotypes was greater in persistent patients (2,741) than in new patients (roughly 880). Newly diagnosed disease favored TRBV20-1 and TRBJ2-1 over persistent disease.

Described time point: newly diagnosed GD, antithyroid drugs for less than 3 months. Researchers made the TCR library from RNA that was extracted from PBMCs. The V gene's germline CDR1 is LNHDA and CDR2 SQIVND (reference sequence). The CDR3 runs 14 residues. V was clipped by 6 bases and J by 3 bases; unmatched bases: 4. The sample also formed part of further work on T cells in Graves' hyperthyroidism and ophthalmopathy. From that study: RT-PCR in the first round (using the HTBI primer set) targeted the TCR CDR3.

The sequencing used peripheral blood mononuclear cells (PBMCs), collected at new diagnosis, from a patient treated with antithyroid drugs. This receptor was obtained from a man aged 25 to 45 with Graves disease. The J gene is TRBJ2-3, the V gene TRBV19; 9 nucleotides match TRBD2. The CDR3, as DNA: TGTGCCAGTAGGCCGACTAGCGGAACAGATACGCAGTATTTT. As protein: CASRPTSGTDTQYF.